This T cell receptor beta chain was retrieved from a study of CD8+ T cells in alopecia areata. Study in general: Treated patients took oral tofacitinib at 5 to 10 mg twice daily.

Concerning this clone itself: Its antigen is still unknown.

Documented treatment: oral pan-JAK inhibitor, 5-10 mg twice daily. Findings and caveats of the study: Expanded CD8+ clones among the top 100, and scalp clonality, were significantly decreased by tofacitinib. During tofacitinib treatment, many expanded lesional clones remained in scalp and blood.

RNA was extracted and reverse transcribed into cDNA as the sequencing template. Only in-frame clones appear in the TCRdb table, and some are missing; sequencing was by immunoSEQ multiplex PCR. Among around 190,000 clones listed, more than 50% were seen once. The CDR3 sequence is 15 residues long. V was clipped by 1 base and J by 0 bases, with 9 bases between them. Germline V gives CDR1 SGHTA, CDR2 FQGNSA. The origin of this receptor is a human donor with alopecia areata. The sequencing used CD4+ T cells sorted from blood, collected at week 24, from a patient treated with tofacitinib. V gene TRBV7-2 combines with J gene TRBJ2-5; D perhaps matches TRBD2 (7 bases). The CDR3 region has the DNA TGTGCCAGCAGCTTAGTCGGGGGGCACCAAGAGACCCAGTACTTC. Its translation is CASSLVGGHQETQYF.